The 25 T cell receptor beta chains listed next were all sequenced from one sample in a study of CD8+ T cells in alopecia areata (dated by TCRdb to about 2018). According to the study, the label for this sample's time point signals: baseline before oral tofacitinib. The library relied on the immunoSEQ multiplex PCR assay. RNA was extracted from all samples and reverse transcribed into cDNA, which served as template for TCR sequencing. As stored in TCRdb, this immuneACCESS dataset retains in-frame rearrangements with V and J assigned. A fraction of the clones does not appear; measured against another copy, unresolved V genes explain less than half of the discrepancy, and the remainder lacks a known reason. The sample data list about 180,000 clones, and approximately 65% of these were observed just once. Around 10% of the sample is in the top ten clones. The input for sequencing was CD8+ T cells sorted from blood, taken at week 0. The receptors stem from a human donor with alopecia areata.

The V gene is TRBV15, the J gene TRBJ2-3, with TRBD2 matching 14 bases. The CDR3 has 16 amino acids. The V segment lost 7 bases and the J segment 2 bases; nucleotides outside the gene matches: 5. CDR1 and CDR2 (germline): LNHNV, YYDKDF (reference sequence). The CDR3 region is CATTPGLAGVTDTQYF. For the CDR3, the DNA is TGTGCCACCACGCCGGGACTAGCGGGAGTCACAGATACGCAGTATTTT.

V and J are TRBV5-1 and TRBJ2-4; D gene uncertain. Germline CDR1 reads SGHRS; CDR2 reads YFSETQ. Deletions cut 4 bases from V and 0 bases from J, with 11 bases between. This CDR3 contains 15 residues. The CDR3 coding sequence is TGCGCCAGCAGCCACATACCACTAGCCAAAAACATTCAGTACTTC. It encodes CASSHIPLAKNIQYF.

This chain connects TRBV12-5 to TRBJ2-1, with D perhaps TRBD1 (5 bases). CDR3 length: 18 residues. Per germline, CDR1 LGHNT and CDR2 FRNRAP. V lost 2 bases and J lost 4, with 21 bases in between. CDR3 residues: CASGLNPLTVPFYNEQFF. CDR3 in DNA: TGTGCTAGTGGTTTGAACCCCTTGACAGTTCCTTTTTACAATGAGCAGTTCTTC.

The V gene is TRBV27, the J gene TRBJ1-1; D gene ambiguous. Trimming left V 5 bases short and J 2 bases short, with 18 bases between. Per the germline V gene, CDR1 is MNHEY and CDR2 is SMNVEV (reference sequence). The CDR3 totals 16 residues. The CDR3 nucleotides are TGTGCCAGCAGTACTACCGATTGGGGATTAAACACTGAAGCTTTCTTT. Translating it yields CASSTTDWGLNTEAFF.

This clone has only one observation. This chain joins TRBV7-9 and TRBJ2-6; no reliable D call. V was clipped by 5 bases and J by 0 bases, with 11 bases between them. Germline assignment: CDR1 SEHNR and CDR2 FQNEAQ (reference sequence). The CDR3 length is 16 residues. This chain's CDR3 is CASSPRSDSGANVLTF. CDR3 in DNA: TGTGCCAGCAGCCCCCGGTCTGACTCTGGGGCCAACGTCCTGACTTTC.

This clone has just a few counts. V is TRBV28 and J is TRBJ2-6; D ambiguous. Germline V CDR1 and CDR2: MDHEN, SYDVKM. The CDR3 runs to 15 residues. Deletions cut 5 bases from V and 0 bases from J, with 8 bases between. CDR3 protein: CASSSLPSGANVLTF. The CDR3 bases are TGTGCCAGCAGTAGCCTTCCCTCTGGGGCCAACGTCCTGACTTTC. Full variable domain (remainder filled in from reference TRBV28 and TRBJ2-6): DVKVTQSSRYLVKRTGEKVFLECVQDMDHENMFWYRQDPGLGLRLIYFSYDVKMKEKGDIPEGYSVSREKKERFSLILESASTNQTSMYLCASSSLPSGANVLTFGAGSRLTVL.

This chain connects TRBV7-9 to TRBJ2-2, with 7 positions matching TRBD1. The junction had 11 bases not matched to a gene; V was cut back by 10 bases and J by 0 bases. The germline V gene encodes CDR1 SEHNR and CDR2 FQNEAQ (reference sequence). The CDR3 runs to 16 residues. The DNA of the CDR3 is TGTGCCACCGAGGCCCCGGGACAGACGAACACCGGGGAGCTGTTTTTT. Its protein is CATEAPGQTNTGELFF.

Only one count was recorded for this clone. This chain joins TRBV7-9 and TRBJ2-7, with 9 bases matching TRBD2. Germline CDR1 reads SEHNR; CDR2 reads FQNEAQ (reference sequence). The V gene end was trimmed by 5 bases and the J gene end by 6 bases; junction bases not matched to a gene: 8. This CDR3 has 14 residues. The CDR3 DNA is TGTGCCAGCAGCCCCCCAGCTAGCGGGGCCGAGCAGTACTTC. Encoded protein: CASSPPASGAEQYF.

J is TRBJ2-7 and V is TRBV6-6; 7 bases are a match to TRBD1. Trimming cost V 4 bases and J 2 bases; bases outside gene matches: 5. CDR1 is MNHNY and CDR2 is SVGAGI in the germline V gene (reference sequence). This CDR3 is built from 14 residues. The CDR3 protein is CASSSGQATYEQYF. The CDR3 nucleotides are TGTGCCAGCAGTTCAGGACAGGCAACCTACGAGCAGTACTTC.

As concerns this clone: This same CDR3 is encoded by further DNA sequences in the sample. The rearrangement joins TRBV13 to TRBJ2-3; D is ambiguous. Germline-derived CDR1 and CDR2 are PRHDT and FYEKMQ (reference sequence). The length of the CDR3 is 12 residues. V lost 5 bases and J lost 0, with 3 bases in between. In nucleotides, the CDR3 is TGTGCCAGCAGCCTTAGCACAGATACGCAGTATTTT. Translated, it gives CASSLSTDTQYF.

To note about this clone: In this CDR3 the conserved last residue, phenylalanine or tryptophan, is missing, so a read error is likely. The genes are TRBV4-1 and TRBJ2-7; 9 nucleotides line up with TRBD2. Per germline, CDR1 MGHRA and CDR2 YSYEKL. The CDR3 contains 16 residues. CDR3 DNA sequence: TGTGCCAGCAGCCAGGGCCCACTAGCGGGCTCCTACGAGCAGTACCTC. Protein product: CASSQGPLAGSYEQYL.

The CDR3 nucleotides are TGTGCCAGCAGCCCAGGGACAGGGGTTCAGCCCCAGCATTTT. It encodes CASSPGTGVQPQHF. J is TRBJ1-5 and V is TRBV7-9; 10 bases fit TRBD1. The trim removed 5 bases at V and 6 bases at J, leaving 4 bases unmatched. The CDR3 is 14 amino acids. In germline, CDR1 is SEHNR, CDR2 FQNEAQ (reference sequence).

This clone was seen a few times. The CDR3 region has the DNA TGTGCTAGTGGTTTGGCGCCTCCGGGACTTCTGAGGGACTATGGCTACACCTTC. Protein: CASGLAPPGLLRDYGYTF. V is TRBV12-5 and J is TRBJ1-2; tentatively, D is TRBD1 (5 bases). Per the germline V gene, CDR1 is LGHNT and CDR2 is FRNRAP. The CDR3 covers 18 residues. The V end lost 1 base, the J end lost 3 bases, and 21 bases lay between the germline ends. Variable domain in full (rest from reference TRBV12-5 and TRBJ1-2): DARVTQTPRHKVTEMGQEVTMRCQPILGHNTVFWYRQTMMQGLELLAYFRNRAPLDDSGMPKDRFSAEMPDATLATLKIQPSEPRDSAVYFCASGLAPPGLLRDYGYTFGSGTRLTVV.

This clone has a handful of counts. The V gene is TRBV30, the J gene TRBJ2-1; D tentatively fits TRBD1 or TRBD2 (6 bases each). Germline V gene lookup returns CDR1 GTSNPN and CDR2 SVGIG (reference sequence). V shed 2 bases and J shed 9 bases, with 11 bases lying between them. The CDR3 runs to 12 residues. The CDR3 here is CAWSIQGLEQFF. The CDR3 nucleotides read TGTGCCTGGAGTATACAGGGACTTGAGCAGTTCTTC.

This clone was picked up a small number of times. This chain joins TRBV4-1 and TRBJ1-5; no firm D call. Germline CDR1 and CDR2: MGHRA and YSYEKL. CDR3 size: 14 residues. The germline V and J ends were trimmed by 1 base and 6 bases, with 10 bases remaining between them. CDR3 coding DNA: TGCGCCAGCAGCCAAGGCCCATCCAGTCAGCCCCAGCATTTT. It is translated as CASSQGPSSQPQHF.

The chain couples TRBV27 to TRBJ1-3; tentative D call: TRBD1 (5 bases). Germline CDR1 MNHEY, CDR2 SMNVEV (reference sequence). The CDR3 is made up of 12 amino acids. V gave up 9 bases and J gave up 3 bases, with 9 bases separating them. CDR3 in amino acids: CASWGDGNTIYF. The DNA of the CDR3 is TGTGCCAGTTGGGGCGATGGAAACACCATATATTTT.

This clone was seen a few times. The chain recombines TRBV13 with TRBJ2-7, with D possibly TRBD1 on 5 matching bases. Germline V gene data show CDR1 as PRHDT and CDR2 as FYEKMQ (reference sequence). The CDR3 runs 16 residues. With 1 base removed from V and 0 bases from J, the gap between germline ends came to 13 bases. CDR3 nucleotides: TGTGCCAGCAGCTTAGTTCTCGACAGCTCCTCCTACGAGCAGTACTTC. Protein product: CASSLVLDSSSYEQYF.

CDR3: CATSTTPPAYGYTF. CDR3 nucleotides: TGTGCCACCAGCACGACGCCTCCGGCCTATGGCTACACCTTC. The chain joins TRBV15 to TRBJ1-2; D gene ambiguous. The CDR3 has 14 amino acids. Germline values: CDR1 LNHNV, CDR2 YYDKDF (reference sequence). V lost 4 bases and J lost 4, with 13 bases in between.

On this clone: Distinct nucleotide sequences in the sample also encode this CDR3. The chain recombines TRBV27 with TRBJ1-5; the D is unclear. The CDR3 has 15 residues. CDR1 is MNHEY, CDR2 SMNVEV, per germline (reference sequence). The ends were cut back, 2 bases at V and 2 bases at J, with 10 bases in the middle. The CDR3 DNA reads as TGTGCCAGCAGTTTAACCGGGGTCGGCAATCAGCCCCAGCATTTT. Translation gives CASSLTGVGNQPQHF.

V usage is TRBV5-4 and J usage is TRBJ2-7; weak D call: TRBD2 (6 bases). The CDR3 consists of 12 residues. Germline values: CDR1 SGHNT, CDR2 YYREEE (reference sequence). Trimming took 0 bases from V and 6 from J, leaving 7 bases between them. This CDR3 reads CASSLGGVEQYF. The CDR3, as DNA: TGTGCCAGCAGCTTGGGGGGGGTCGAGCAGTACTTC.

The chain links TRBV7-6 to TRBJ2-5; no definite D call. The CDR3 is 15 residues long. Germline V gene lookup returns CDR1 SGHVS and CDR2 FNYEAQ. V gave up 5 bases and J gave up 1 base, with 14 bases separating them. The CDR3 coding sequence is TGTGCCAGCAGCCTACAGAATTTCCCCCAAGAGACCCAGTACTTC. Amino acid sequence: CASSLQNFPQETQYF.

The rearrangement joins TRBV29-1 to TRBJ1-2; unclear D gene. V lost 4 bases, J lost 1 base, and 7 bases lay in between. Germline-derived CDR1 and CDR2 are SQVTM and ANQGSEA. The CDR3 consists of 12 residues. In nucleotides, the CDR3 is TGCAGCGTTGTAGGGATTAACTATGGCTACACCTTC. It is translated as CSVVGINYGYTF.

This chain connects TRBV7-8 to TRBJ1-5; D remains ambiguous. V was trimmed by 3 bases and J by 3 bases, leaving 6 bases between them. The germline CDR1 and CDR2 sequences are SGHVS and FQNEAQ. This CDR3 contains 13 residues. The DNA of the CDR3 is TGTGCCAGCAGCTTTGAGGTCAATCAGCCCCAGCATTTT. It yields the protein CASSFEVNQPQHF.

In DNA, the CDR3 is TGCAGCGTTAAACAGGGGTTGAACGAGCAGTACTTC. It specifies CSVKQGLNEQYF. V and J are TRBV29-1 and TRBJ2-7; 7 nucleotides align to TRBD1. Germline lookup yields CDR1 SQVTM and CDR2 ANQGSEA. Losses at the gene ends were 5 bases for V and 5 bases for J; bases not matched to a gene: 6. The CDR3 sequence is 12 residues long.

The chain carries TRBV30 and TRBJ1-6; D gene ambiguous. There are 14 residues in the CDR3. Germline CDR1 GTSNPN, CDR2 SVGIG (reference sequence). The germline V and J ends were trimmed by 6 bases and 7 bases, with 16 bases remaining between them. CDR3 protein: CACKTGRLNSPLHF. In DNA, the CDR3 is TGTGCCTGTAAGACCGGGAGACTAAATTCACCCCTCCACTTT.